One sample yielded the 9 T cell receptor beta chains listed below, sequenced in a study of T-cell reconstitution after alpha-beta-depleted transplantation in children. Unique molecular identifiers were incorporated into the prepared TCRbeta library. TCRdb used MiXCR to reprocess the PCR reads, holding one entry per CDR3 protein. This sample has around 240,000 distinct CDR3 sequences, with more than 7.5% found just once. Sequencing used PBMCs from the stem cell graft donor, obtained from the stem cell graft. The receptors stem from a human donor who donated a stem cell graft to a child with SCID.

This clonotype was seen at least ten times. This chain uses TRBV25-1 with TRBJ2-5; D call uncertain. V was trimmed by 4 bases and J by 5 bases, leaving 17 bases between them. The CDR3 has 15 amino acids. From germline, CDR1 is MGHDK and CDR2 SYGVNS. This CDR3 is CASSGRAFPQETQYF. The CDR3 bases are TGTGCCAGCAGTGGAAGAGCTTTTCCCCAGGAGACCCAGTACTTC. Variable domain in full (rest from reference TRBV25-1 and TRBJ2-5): EADIYQTPRYLVIGTGKKITLECSQTMGHDKMYWYQQDPGMELHLIHYSYGVNSTEKGDLSSESTVSRIRTEHFPLTLESARPSHTSQYLCASSGRAFPQETQYFGPGTRLLVL.

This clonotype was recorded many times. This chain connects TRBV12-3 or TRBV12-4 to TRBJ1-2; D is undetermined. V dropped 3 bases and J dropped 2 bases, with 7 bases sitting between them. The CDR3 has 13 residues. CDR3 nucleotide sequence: TGTGCCAGCAGTTTTTTCGGGAACTATGGCTACACCTTC. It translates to CASSFFGNYGYTF.

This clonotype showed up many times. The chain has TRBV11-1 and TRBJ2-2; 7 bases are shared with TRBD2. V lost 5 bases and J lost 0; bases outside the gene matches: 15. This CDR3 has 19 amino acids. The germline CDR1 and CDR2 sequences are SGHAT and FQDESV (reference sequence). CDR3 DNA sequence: TGTGCCAGCAGCCCTAGAGGGTCCTCCAGCGGGACGAACACCGGGGAGCTGTTTTTT. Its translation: CASSPRGSSSGTNTGELFF. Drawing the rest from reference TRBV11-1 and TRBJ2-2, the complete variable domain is EAEVAQSPRYKITEKSQAVAFWCDPISGHATLYWYRQILGQGPELLVQFQDESVVDDSQLPKDRFSAERLKGVDSTLKIQPAELGDSAMYLCASSPRGSSSGTNTGELFFGEGSRLTVL.

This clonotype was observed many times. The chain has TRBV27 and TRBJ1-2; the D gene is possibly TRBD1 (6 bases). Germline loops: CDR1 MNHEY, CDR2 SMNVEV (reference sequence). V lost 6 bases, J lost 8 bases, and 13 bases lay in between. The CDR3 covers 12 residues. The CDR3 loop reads CASRLTGQGYTF. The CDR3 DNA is TGTGCCAGCAGACTCACAGGGCAAGGCTACACCTTC.

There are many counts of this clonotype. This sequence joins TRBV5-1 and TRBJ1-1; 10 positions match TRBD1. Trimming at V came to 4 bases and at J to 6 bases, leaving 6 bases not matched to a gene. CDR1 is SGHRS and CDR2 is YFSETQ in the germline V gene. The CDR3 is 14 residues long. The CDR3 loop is CASSVKGQGSEAFF. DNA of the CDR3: TGCGCCAGCAGCGTGAAGGGACAGGGGTCTGAAGCTTTCTTT.

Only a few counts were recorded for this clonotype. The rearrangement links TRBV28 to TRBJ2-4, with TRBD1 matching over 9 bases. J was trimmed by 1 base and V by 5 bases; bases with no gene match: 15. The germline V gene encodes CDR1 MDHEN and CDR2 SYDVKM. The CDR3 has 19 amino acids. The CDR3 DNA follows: TGTGCCAGCAGTCCCCAACCGGGACAGGGTGTTTGGGCCAAAAACATTCAGTACTTC. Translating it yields CASSPQPGQGVWAKNIQYF.

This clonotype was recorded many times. The CDR3 protein is CASSLEATGRFAFF. Here the CDR3 DNA reads TGTGCCAGCAGCTTAGAGGCGACAGGTCGTTTTGCTTTCTTT. This sequence joins TRBV7-2 and TRBJ1-1, with TRBD1 as a possible D gene (6 bases). The CDR3 sequence is 14 residues long. Trimming took 1 base from V and 11 from J, leaving 17 bases between them. Germline-derived CDR1 and CDR2 are SGHTA and FQGNSA.

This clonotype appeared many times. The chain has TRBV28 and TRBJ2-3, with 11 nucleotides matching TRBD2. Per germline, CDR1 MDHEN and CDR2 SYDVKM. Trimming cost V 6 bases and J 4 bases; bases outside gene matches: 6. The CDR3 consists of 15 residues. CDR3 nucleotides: TGTGCCAGCAGCGAACTAGCGGGGGTTGCAGATACGCAGTATTTT. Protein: CASSELAGVADTQYF.

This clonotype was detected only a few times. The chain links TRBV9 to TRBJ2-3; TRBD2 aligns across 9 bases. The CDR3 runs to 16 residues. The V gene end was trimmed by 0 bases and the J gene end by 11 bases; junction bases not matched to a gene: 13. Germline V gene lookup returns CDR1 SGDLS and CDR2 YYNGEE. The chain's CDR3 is CASSVAGGGAGVRQYF. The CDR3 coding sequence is TGTGCCAGCAGCGTAGCTGGCGGGGGGGCGGGTGTTAGGCAGTATTTT.